This TCR beta chain is drawn from a study of cytomegalovirus exposure and HLA in healthy donors (dated by TCRdb to the late 2010s). With respect to the entire study: According to an earlier analysis of a few hundred of the donors, about 179 million T cells yielded 120 million or so unique TCR beta sequences and more than 250 Gb of sequence data. Roughly 300 gigabases of sequencing data and around 85 million unique TCR sequences made up an early release that covered roughly 670 HLA-typed donors. Among the roughly 400 genotyped donors, around 79% belonged to the genetic ancestry cluster associated with self-reported Caucasian donors. The aim of the study was to test whether cataloging public T cell receptors could identify signatures of past pathogen exposure. The study used immunosequencing to profile the T cell repertoires of under 700 subjects and linked those repertoires to cytomegalovirus serostatus. A separate validation cohort of roughly 130 different subjects was used in addition to the 666-subject first cohort. The study combined high-throughput TCR immunosequencing, statistical association of individual TCRs with disease status, and machine learning to predict cytomegalovirus infection status. A later analysis re-analyzed previously published TCR beta repertoires from approximately 670 donors and added high-resolution HLA genotyping to study TCR occurrence patterns. Rather than drawing on any new phenotypic data, the later analysis identified candidate immune exposures from TCR beta sequences and the way those sequences occurred across donors. An earlier analysis of 450 to 750 of the donors used high-throughput TCR beta sequencing to judge whether each TCR beta V gene segment behaved as functional or pseudogenic. Donor age, sex, ethnicity and CMV serostatus were collected together with the repertoire data. Genome-wide SNP genotypes for about 60% of the roughly 670 donors were used in a later genetic analysis, which treated that subset as a discovery cohort. All discovery cohort repertoires had been generated on a single sequencing platform. Both class I and class II loci were covered by HLA typing, at four-digit resolution. Typing coverage varied by locus: roughly 629-640 donors for A, B, C, DRB1 and DQB1; roughly 560 for DQA1; over 600 for DPA1; approximately 470 for DPB1. Several DR-DQ haplotypes were handled as single units for association and clustering because linkage in the cohort was strong. Across some 400 genotyped donors of the cohort, an average of approximately 240,000 unique TCR beta nucleotide sequences per donor were sequenced, and 15% to 20% of those sequences were non-productive. The paper's findings and limits, for the study overall: Compared with the 666-donor mean, donors in an Asian-associated ancestry cluster had fewer N-insertions in productive TCRs, according to a later genetic analysis. A later analysis found that most CMV-associated TCR beta chains appeared HLA-restricted, with HLA associations seemingly driven largely by CMV exposure. A total of 150 or so TCR beta chains were listed by the study as associated with cytomegalovirus. A later genetic analysis associated a missense DCLRE1C variant with V-gene and J-gene trimming of TCR beta chains, and an independent cohort replicated the association. A group of highly shared sequence variants was considered likely to be a technical artifact of the sequencing pipeline. The 87-base-pair reads could not distinguish some IMGT-functional V segments, including TRBV6-2 and TRBV6-3, so those segments were excluded. Most TCR sequences were observed very rarely across donors, whereas some public TCRs were present in many individuals. A later analysis found that HLA-associated TCR beta chains were more clonally expanded and had lower generation probabilities than equally common non-associated chains. The only immune exposure information available for the cohort was CMV serostatus. In a later analysis, 16,951 TCR beta sequences were associated with specific HLA alleles at a false discovery rate of 0.05. HLA typing was unavailable for some donors at each locus, so association tests used only the typed subset. In a later analysis, the rate of TCR association differed among HLA loci, with DRB1 alleles having the most associated TCRs and HLA-C alleles having the fewest. In both the original and validation cohorts, the classifier was reported to diagnose cytomegalovirus status with high specificity and sensitivity. Three of the identified cytomegalovirus-associated TCR beta chains were confirmed in vitro to be specific for cytomegalovirus antigens. The presence/absence analyses assumed that sequencing depth was roughly uniform across donors, and that assumption may not be true. A further reported finding was that TCR beta sequences accurately predicted the HLA-A and HLA-B alleles for most subjects in the first cohort. In an earlier analysis of over 550 of the donors, most TCR beta V segments were observed in productive rearrangements about 87% or about 30% of the time, broadly matching IMGT annotations. In a later analysis, several top co-occurrence clusters were reported to appear linked to parvovirus B19, influenza, CMV and Epstein-Barr virus. Correlated functional status among segregating V segments might reflect linkage disequilibrium, but an unknown experimental factor could not be ruled out. The authors suggested that the approach could potentially be extended to other disease states and immunological phenotypes. When HLA alleles, especially DR and DQ, strongly co-occurred, TCR associations were difficult to assign to individual alleles. Because counts were too low, 15 or so rarely observed V segments, including chromosome 9 orphons, were excluded from the earlier analysis of under 650 of the donors. Only TCR beta chains were sequenced in this cohort, and the absence of alpha or paired-chain data limited detectable features.

The cohort comprised under 700 healthy bone marrow donors. At the time of sampling, all cohort members were nominally healthy, though unrecorded immune exposures were likely present. The donor was CMV seropositive and was included in the group of about 290 seropositive cohort members. A peripheral blood sample was collected from each donor, and TCR beta sequencing was performed on peripheral blood mononuclear cells. Genomic DNA extraction from the blood cell samples was performed with the Qiagen DNeasy Blood Extraction Kit. Worth noting for this clone: Its antigen target is currently unknown. Nothing much larger sits one base from this clone, and base qualities are not available.

V trim: 1 base; J trim: 4 bases; unmatched bases: 3. The CDR3, cysteine through phenylalanine, is 16 amino acids long. Only the CDR3 DNA is retained, 48 bases long and in frame from the first base. From the germline V gene (reference sequence), CDR1 is LNHDA and CDR2 is SQIVND. The method behind the library was the immunoSEQ multiplex PCR assay. A mixture of 60 forward primers for TCR Vbeta segments and 13 reverse primers for TCR Jbeta segments was used in the multiplex PCR. A multiplex PCR assay on genomic DNA amplified the CDR3 region of rearranged TCR beta genes. On the Illumina HiSeq System, the amplified TCR beta libraries were sequenced as 87-base-pair reads. The authors' analysis ran thus. In a later analysis, tens of millions of unique TCR beta chains were counted across the approximately 670 repertoires, and roughly 11 million of these chains were shared by at least two donors. Raw reads were error-corrected and collapsed into unique sequences with a nearest-neighbor algorithm that merged closely related sequences to remove PCR and sequencing errors. Alignment of CDR3 sequences to IMGT reference sequences was used to assign V, D and J gene segments. For a sequence to be retained, a match of at least six nucleotides was required to both a V gene segment and a J gene segment. A rearrangement counted as productive if the CDR3 had no stop codons and remained in frame with V and J, and every other rearrangement counted as non-productive. CDR3 was defined by IMGT convention, running from the second conserved V-encoded cysteine to the conserved J-encoded phenylalanine. Sequences without an unambiguous match to a single V gene segment were excluded from the earlier analysis of approximately 560 of the donors. In an earlier analysis of 500 to 750 of the donors, V segments were called functional above 56.7% productive rearrangements and were called segregating when the between-donor standard deviation exceeded 5%. To diagnose cytomegalovirus status from the catalog of TCR beta chain sequences, a statistical classification framework was built. In a later analysis, TCR nucleotide sequences were compared against IMGT/GENE-DB human TR gene sequences so that V and J genes could be assigned. A later analysis assigned CDR3 sequences and most-parsimonious VDJ recombination scenarios with the TCRdist pipeline. A later analysis defined each TCR beta chain by its CDR3 amino acid sequence plus V-gene family, and excluded reads lacking a unique V-gene family. In a later analysis, some 600 highly shared, low-generation-probability nucleotide sequences were removed to address suspected cross-contamination and a sequencing artifact. In a later analysis, a clonal expansion index was calculated for each public chain from normalized within-repertoire ranks of inferred template counts. Generation probabilities in a later analysis came from a VDJ recombination model fitted to out-of-frame rearrangements, and those results were checked against IGoR. A later analysis scored TCR-TCR, TCR-HLA and TCR-CMV co-occurrence with hypergeometric tests, applying a repertoire-size bias correction to TCR pairs. A later analysis estimated false discovery rates by permuting HLA or CMV assignments 20 times. In a later analysis, co-occurring TCRs were grouped using DBSCAN, with TCRdist sequence similarity added in when clustering inside HLA-allele-positive subsets. Co-occurrence clustering excluded repertoires with fewer than 30,000 or more than 120,000 public chains, plus five with anomalous nucleotide sharing. This immuneACCESS table, as held by TCRdb, lists in-frame sequences with V and J called but not all clones. Of the missing ones, under half trace to an unresolved V gene in checked studies; the others have no known cause. V and J calls and clone size follow that table, whereas D and trimming were derived from the DNA. Across this sample there are about 110,000 clones, with about 75% seen only once. The ten top clones hold approximately 2.8% of the sample.

Recombination linked TRBV19 to TRBJ2-2; TRBD1 agrees with 10 junctional bases. Sequencing input: PBMCs. This TCR derives from a male donor in good health and CMV-seropositive. The sequence in DNA is TGTGCCAGTAGTATAGCGGGACAGGGGAGCACCGGGGAGCTGTTTTTT. This codes for CASSIAGQGSTGELFF.